This entry concerns a single T cell receptor beta chain. The record originates from a study of technical replicates of blood from several donors. The germline V gene encodes CDR1 MNHEY and CDR2 SVGAGI. Deletions cut 2 bases from V and 10 bases from J, with 17 bases between. The CDR3 has 15 amino acids. This table comes from immunoSEQ multiplex PCR, and its TCRdb copy is limited to in-frame clones, with some not included. Among 76,000 or so clones listed, roughly 90% were seen once. The source is a human donor in good health. The material sequenced was T cells isolated from PBMCs. The chain employs TRBV6-5 and TRBJ1-4; maybe TRBD1 (6 bases). The CDR3 DNA reads TGTGCCAGCAGTTACCGAGGGGGACATGGGGGAAAACTGTTTTTT. It encodes CASSYRGGHGGKLFF.